This entry features one TCR beta chain sequence. Its matching antigen is unknown. These data are taken from a study of CXCR3-negative and CXCR3-positive naive CD8 T cells. This CDR3 comprises 16 residues. Whole-study findings and limits: Comparison of naive cells showed more hydrophobic TRB CDR3s in CXCR3-positive than in CXCR3-negative naive cells.

The authors prepared UMI-labeled TRB cDNA libraries by 5' RACE. TCRdb re-called the 5' RACE reads and gives one entry per CDR3 protein, without DNA. The specimen's table records about 84,000 distinct CDR3 sequences. The sample consisted of naive CXCR3+ CD8+ T cells from blood. Subset here: CD45RO-CCR7+CD27+CD95- naive CD8+ T cells expressing CXCR3 (TNR3+). This rearrangement joins TRBV12-3 or TRBV12-4 to TRBJ1-2; the TCRdb call, TRBD1, lacks DNA for checking. This TCR was recovered from a human donor in good health. Some clones in this sample may be carry-over from other donors' samples. CDR3 sequence: CASSLWTGSRSYGYTF.